This TCR beta chain is drawn from a study of T cell clonality in common variable immunodeficiency. Measured with immunoSEQ multiplex PCR; TCRdb has only the in-frame clones, and not every one. The sample has roughly 58,000 clones, none seen only once. This clone came up many times. Read sequence stops 3 residues before the CDR3 end, and the germline J gene provides the missing end. This CDR3 has 13 amino acids. The trim removed 8 bases at V and 5 bases at J, leaving 4 bases unmatched. The chain carries TRBV12-3 or TRBV12-4 and TRBJ2-1; the match to TRBD2 covers 9 bases. The sample comprised peripheral blood mononuclear cells. This TCR came from a person between 18 and 75 years old in good health. CDR3 sequence reads: CASWTSENNEQFF. Partial CDR3 DNA: TGTGCCAGCTGGACTAGCGAGAACAATGAG.